Shown below are 24 T cell receptor beta chains from a single sample sequenced in a study of T cells after yellow fever vaccination. TCRdb ran MiXCR on the 5' RACE reads and lists one entry per CDR3 protein. The table shows around 50,000 distinct CDR3 sequences, with roughly 7% occurring only once. Specimen: CD8+ T cells sorted from PBMCs, collected around 14 days after the first yellow fever vaccination. These receptors were taken from a young man who received the YFV17D yellow fever vaccine.

This clonotype was picked up many times. The rearrangement uses TRBV6-5 and TRBJ1-2; no clear D gene. Trimming stripped 0 bases from V and 6 bases from J, with 11 bases between. Per the germline V gene, CDR1 is MNHEY and CDR2 is SVGAGI. This CDR3 has 14 amino acids. CDR3 region: CASSYSWGGNGYTF. CDR3 nucleotide sequence: TGTGCCAGCAGTTACTCCTGGGGAGGTAATGGCTACACCTTC.

This clonotype has a count of ten or more. This chain uses TRBV29-1 with TRBJ2-6; D gene uncertain. Germline CDR1 reads SQVTM; CDR2 reads ANQGSEA. V gave up 4 bases and J gave up 4 bases, with 14 bases separating them. This CDR3 comprises 15 residues. In DNA form, the CDR3 reads TGCAGCGTTGGTGTCTTAGTTAGCGGGGCCAACGTCCTGACTTTC. It yields the protein CSVGVLVSGANVLTF.

V and J are TRBV19 and TRBJ2-3; no reliable D call. CDR3 size: 11 residues. Trimming stripped 4 bases from V and 7 bases from J, with 6 bases between. Germline loops: CDR1 LNHDA, CDR2 SQIVND (reference sequence). This CDR3 reads CASSTSYTQYF. The CDR3 DNA is TGTGCCAGTAGTACCAGCTATACGCAGTATTTT.

This clonotype appeared many times. The V gene is TRBV10-3, the J gene TRBJ1-1; no clear D gene. Germline V gives CDR1 ENHRY, CDR2 SYGVKD. V was pared by 3 bases and J by 8 bases, with 13 bases between. The CDR3 has 13 residues. DNA for the CDR3: TGTGCCATCAGTGATACCCCTTCACAGGAAGCTTTCTTT. Translated: CAISDTPSQEAFF.

This clonotype was found many times. The chain uses TRBV11-1 and TRBJ2-1; D gene ambiguous. Germline V gives CDR1 SGHAT, CDR2 FQDESV (reference sequence). V was shortened by 1 base and J by 0 bases, with 16 bases between the two germline ends. The CDR3 is 18 residues long. In DNA form, the CDR3 reads TGTGCCAGCAGCTTAGAGGACGCAAATCCTCTCTCCTACAATGAGCAGTTCTTC. Protein: CASSLEDANPLSYNEQFF.

The chain links TRBV12-3 or TRBV12-4 to TRBJ2-7; 8 bases are a match to TRBD2. The CDR3 totals 15 residues. Trimming removed 3 bases from V and 2 bases from J; junction bases left unmatched: 6. Here the CDR3 reads CASSFLGTSPYEQYF. In nucleotides, the CDR3 is TGTGCCAGCAGTTTTTTGGGGACTAGTCCCTACGAGCAGTACTTC.

This chain connects TRBV19 to TRBJ2-5; 8 nucleotides line up with TRBD2. Per germline, CDR1 LNHDA and CDR2 SQIVND (reference sequence). The ends lost 6 bases at V and 5 bases at J; junction bases unmatched: 14. The CDR3 spans 16 residues. The CDR3 is CASSPWLAGRLETQYF. The CDR3 region has the DNA TGTGCCAGTAGCCCATGGCTAGCGGGTAGACTTGAGACCCAGTACTTC.

This clonotype showed up many times. This CDR3 reads CASSQAWGSGAEAFF. In DNA, the CDR3 is TGCGCCAGCAGCCAGGCGTGGGGTAGTGGTGCTGAAGCTTTCTTT. J is TRBJ1-1 and V is TRBV4-3, with unresolved D. V lost 3 bases to trimming and J lost 6 bases, with 17 bases between them. CDR3 length equals 15 residues. CDR1 and CDR2 from the germline V gene are LGHNA and YSLEER.

This clonotype was observed many times. This sequence joins TRBV7-9 and TRBJ1-6; tentative D call: TRBD1 (6 bases). The V end was cut by 5 bases, the J end by 8 bases, with 19 bases between. CDR1 and CDR2 (germline): SEHNR, FQNEAQ (reference sequence). The CDR3 totals 16 residues. CDR3 nucleotides: TGTGCCAGCAGCATAACTTTCGACAGGACCTATTCACCCCTCCACTTT. Its translation is CASSITFDRTYSPLHF. Combining the CDR3 with reference TRBV7-9 and TRBJ1-6 gives the whole variable domain DTGVSQNPRHKITKRGQNVTFRCDPISEHNRLYWYRQTLGQGPEFLTYFQNEAQLEKSRLLSDRFSAERPKGSFSTLEIQRTEQGDSAMYLCASSITFDRTYSPLHFGNGTRLTVT.

V and J are TRBV7-9 and TRBJ2-5; maybe TRBD2 (6 bases). With 2 bases removed from V and 0 bases from J, the gap between germline ends came to 10 bases. Per the germline V gene, CDR1 is SEHNR and CDR2 is FQNEAQ (reference sequence). The CDR3 sequence is 15 residues long. The CDR3 DNA reads as TGTGCCAGCAGCTTACTGGGGGGAAACCAAGAGACCCAGTACTTC. Translation gives CASSLLGGNQETQYF.

V usage is TRBV30 and J usage is TRBJ2-7; TRBD1 might be the D (6 bases). The CDR3 is 15 residues long. Germline V gives CDR1 GTSNPN, CDR2 SVGIG (reference sequence). With 3 bases removed from V and 4 bases from J, the gap between germline ends came to 19 bases. CDR3 in DNA: TGTGCCTGGAGACGCACCGGGACATCACGGTACGAGCAGTACTTC. Encoded protein: CAWRRTGTSRYEQYF.

The chain uses TRBV6-5 and TRBJ2-3; the D is unclear. There are 16 residues in the CDR3. The germline V and J ends were trimmed by 7 bases and 2 bases, with 19 bases remaining between them. The germline CDR1 and CDR2 sequences are MNHEY and SVGAGI. DNA of the CDR3: TGTGCCAGCATTACCTCAGACACCTCCTTCACAGATACGCAGTATTTT. Encoded protein: CASITSDTSFTDTQYF.

This clonotype appeared many times. The chain is built from TRBV2 and TRBJ2-5; 7 bases are a match to TRBD2. V gave up 5 bases and J gave up 5 bases; unmatched junction bases: 14. In germline, CDR1 is SNHLY, CDR2 FYNNEI. The length of the CDR3 is 16 residues. CDR3 in amino acids: CASSPGPGGYGETQYF. DNA of the CDR3: TGTGCCAGCAGTCCGGGCCCGGGGGGTTACGGGGAGACCCAGTACTTC.

This clonotype was detected many times. V usage is TRBV4-1 and J usage is TRBJ1-5; perhaps TRBD1 as D (6 bases). In germline, CDR1 is MGHRA, CDR2 YSYEKL. This CDR3 region has 15 residues. V shed 3 bases and J shed 4 bases, with 13 bases lying between them. In DNA, the CDR3 is TGCGCCAGCAGCCAGAGGACAGCGGTTAATCAGCCCCAGCATTTT. This gives the protein CASSQRTAVNQPQHF.

This clonotype was counted between two and nine times. The rearrangement joins TRBV11-2 to TRBJ2-1; 13 bases match TRBD2. The V segment lost 4 bases and the J segment 0 bases; nucleotides outside the gene matches: 12. This CDR3 has 20 residues. CDR1 is SGHAT and CDR2 is FQNNGV in the germline V gene. The CDR3 loop reads CASSSLPGLAGPSSYNEQFF. The CDR3, as DNA: TGTGCCAGCAGCTCTCTCCCGGGACTAGCGGGGCCTAGCTCCTACAATGAGCAGTTCTTC. Filled out from reference TRBV11-2 and TRBJ2-1, the complete variable domain reads EAGVAQSPRYKIIEKRQSVAFWCNPISGHATLYWYQQILGQGPKLLIQFQNNGVVDDSQLPKDRFSAERLKGVDSTLKIQPAKLEDSAVYLCASSSLPGLAGPSSYNEQFFGPGTRLTVL.

This clonotype was observed many times. This chain connects TRBV11-2 to TRBJ2-2; D is unresolved. The CDR3 spans 13 residues. Germline assignment: CDR1 SGHAT and CDR2 FQNNGV. V lost 4 bases and J 4 bases, leaving 7 bases between the germline ends. DNA of the CDR3: TGTGCCAGCAGCTCCGAACTCACCGGGGAGCTGTTTTTT. Translated: CASSSELTGELFF.

This clonotype was seen repeatedly, ten times or more. The rearrangement joins TRBV30 to TRBJ2-1; weak D call: TRBD2 (6 bases). Between the trimmed V and J ends, which lost 3 bases and 4 bases, there was a span of 13 bases. There are 14 residues in the CDR3. Germline V gene data show CDR1 as GTSNPN and CDR2 as SVGIG (reference sequence). In nucleotides, the CDR3 is TGTGCCTGGAGCCGGGACTCCGATTACAATGAGCAGTTCTTC. Translated, it gives CAWSRDSDYNEQFF.

This clonotype was found many times. The chain uses TRBV20-1 and TRBJ2-3; TRBD1 aligns across 8 bases. The J segment lost 3 bases and the V segment lost 6 bases, leaving 5 bases of the junction unmatched. The CDR3 has 13 amino acids. CDR1 DFQATT and CDR2 SNEGSKA come from the germline V gene (reference sequence). The CDR3: CSADRELTDTQYF. DNA for the CDR3: TGCAGTGCGGACAGGGAATTGACAGATACGCAGTATTTT.

Many counts were recorded for this clonotype. V usage is TRBV9 and J usage is TRBJ2-2, with 9 bases lining up with TRBD2. Germline V gene data show CDR1 as SGDLS and CDR2 as YYNGEE. V gave up 0 bases and J gave up 4 bases; unmatched junction bases: 4. This CDR3 region has 16 residues. The CDR3 reads CASSVDSGGPTGELFF. The CDR3 DNA reads TGTGCCAGCAGCGTAGACAGCGGGGGGCCCACCGGGGAGCTGTTTTTT.

This clonotype was detected many times. The chain employs TRBV5-1 and TRBJ2-1; TRBD2 matches at 7 bases. V trimming: 3 bases; J trimming: 4 bases; junction bases outside the gene matches: 1. CDR3 length equals 13 residues. Looked up from germline, CDR1 is SGHRS and CDR2 is YFSETQ. DNA for the CDR3: TGCGCCAGCAGCTGGGGGGGATACAATGAGCAGTTCTTC. It encodes CASSWGGYNEQFF.

This clonotype appeared many times. V and J are TRBV6-1 and TRBJ2-7; D remains unclear. Germline V gene lookup returns CDR1 MNHNS and CDR2 SASEGT. V shed 5 bases and J shed 3 bases, with 23 bases lying between them. The CDR3 consists of 17 residues. Here the CDR3 reads CASSPTGRIPFYYEQYF. DNA for the CDR3: TGTGCCAGCAGTCCGACCGGACGGATCCCCTTTTACTACGAGCAGTACTTC.

This clonotype was counted at least ten times. V usage is TRBV4-3 and J usage is TRBJ2-7; D remains unclear. The CDR3 covers 15 residues. Deletions cut 0 bases from V and 5 bases from J, with 14 bases between. The germline gives CDR1 LGHNA, CDR2 YSLEER. This CDR3 is CASSQDRFGVDEQYF. The CDR3 DNA reads as TGCGCCAGCAGCCAAGATCGTTTCGGCGTCGACGAGCAGTACTTC.

The rearrangement links TRBV5-4 to TRBJ2-1; no clear D. The CDR3 runs to 14 residues. Germline V CDR1 and CDR2: SGHNT, YYREEE (reference sequence). V was shortened by 0 bases and J by 8 bases, with 12 bases between the two germline ends. The CDR3 sequence: CASSLGIGDYEQFF. In DNA, the CDR3 is TGTGCCAGCAGCTTGGGTATTGGGGATTATGAGCAGTTCTTC.

This clonotype was seen many times. The chain uses TRBV19 and TRBJ1-5, with D maybe TRBD1 (5 bases). The CDR3 contains 16 residues. V lost 5 bases and J 1 base, leaving 15 bases between the germline ends. Germline V CDR1 and CDR2: LNHDA, SQIVND (reference sequence). In DNA form, the CDR3 reads TGTGCCAGTAGTCAACTGGAGGGGTTAAGCAATCAGCCCCAGCATTTT. Translation: CASSQLEGLSNQPQHF.